This T cell receptor (beta chain) derives from a study of graft-versus-host responses after intestinal transplantation. Study information: All recipients were given anti-thymocyte globulin induction, and tacrolimus and steroids were then administered for 2 to 3 years. Study-wide results and limits: Subjects displaying graft-donor T cell macrochimerism possessed elevated graft-versus-host to host-versus-graft clonal ratios inside allografts.

Some clones are missing from TCRdb's copy, which holds only in-frame ones; the method was immunoSEQ multiplex PCR. The profile shows 50,000 or so clones, nearly 95% of them singletons. A note on this clone: Antigen unknown.

This CDR3 contains 17 residues. Unmatched junction bases numbered 10, after V lost 0 bases and J lost 7 bases. CDR1 and CDR2 from the germline V gene are LGHNA and YNFKEQ. The receptor's source is a human donor who was the organ donor for an intestinal transplant. Sequenced material: unstimulated CD4+ T cells sorted from spleen or lymph node cells, taken before transplant. This chain links TRBV4-2 with TRBJ2-1; TRBD2 aligns across 9 bases. In nucleotides, the CDR3 is TGTGCCAGCAGCCAAGATCCAGCGGGAGGAGACGAGAATGAGCAGTTCTTC. As protein: CASSQDPAGGDENEQFF.